These T cell receptor beta chains were read from a single sample in a study of shared clonotypes between healthy human individuals. Repertoires were generated with immunoSEQ multiplex PCR, while TCRdb's copy carries only in-frame clones and drops some. The sample holds around 600,000 clones; roughly 97% are singletons and the top ten take 0.045% to 0.06%. Sequenced material: naive CD4+ T cells sorted from blood. The receptors stem from a woman in her thirties in good health. Each CDR3 is given with its conserved first and last residue. The order of the fields is CDR3 protein, CDR3 DNA, D gene, CDR3 length, V gene, J gene, clone size. D genes are given only for firm matches. Clone size is given for some rows only: seen once, a few or many times, or a class if the clone is expanded.

cdr3_aa: CASSQISTVANTGELFF
cdr3_nt: TGCGCCAGCAGCCAAATAAGTACGGTTGCGAACACCGGGGAGCTGTTTTTT
d_call: .
cdr3_length: 17
v_call: TRBV4-1
j_call: TRBJ2-2
clone_size: .

cdr3_aa: CASSRDRANEQYF
cdr3_nt: TGTGCCAGCAGCCGGGACAGGGCAAACGAGCAGTACTTC
d_call: TRBD1
cdr3_length: 13
v_call: TRBV14
j_call: TRBJ2-7
clone_size: .

cdr3_aa: CASSEAGEQFF
cdr3_nt: TGTGCCAGCAGTGAAGCCGGTGAGCAGTTCTTC
d_call: .
cdr3_length: 11
v_call: TRBV2
j_call: TRBJ2-1
clone_size: .

cdr3_aa: CASSTLAGTGGGTQYF
cdr3_nt: TGTGCCAGTAGTACGCTCGCCGGGACAGGGGGCGGCACGCAGTATTTT
d_call: TRBD1
cdr3_length: 16
v_call: TRBV19
j_call: TRBJ2-3
clone_size: .

cdr3_aa: CASRLAGVQETQYF
cdr3_nt: TGTGCCAGCAGGCTAGCGGGGGTCCAAGAGACCCAGTACTTC
d_call: TRBD2
cdr3_length: 14
v_call: TRBV6-5
j_call: TRBJ2-5
clone_size: .

cdr3_aa: CASSLNRNTEAFF
cdr3_nt: TGCGCCAGCAGCTTGAACAGGAACACTGAAGCTTTCTTT
d_call: .
cdr3_length: 13
v_call: TRBV5-1
j_call: TRBJ1-1
clone_size: .

cdr3_aa: CASSRDRENTGELFF
cdr3_nt: TGTGCCAGCAGCCGGGACAGAGAAAACACCGGGGAGCTGTTTTTT
d_call: TRBD1
cdr3_length: 15
v_call: TRBV11-2
j_call: TRBJ2-2
clone_size: .

cdr3_aa: CASSPGAPQEQFF
cdr3_nt: TGTGCCAGCAGCCCAGGGGCTCCTCAAGAGCAGTTCTTC
d_call: .
cdr3_length: 13
v_call: TRBV11-3
j_call: TRBJ2-1
clone_size: .

cdr3_aa: CASTRRGANTGELFF
cdr3_nt: TGTGCCAGCACACGGAGAGGGGCGAACACCGGGGAGCTGTTTTTT
d_call: .
cdr3_length: 15
v_call: TRBV27
j_call: TRBJ2-2
clone_size: .

cdr3_aa: CASSPYKGSGQPQHF
cdr3_nt: TGTGCCAGCAGCCCATATAAGGGGAGCGGGCAGCCCCAGCATTTT
d_call: .
cdr3_length: 15
v_call: TRBV28
j_call: TRBJ1-5
clone_size: .

cdr3_aa: CASSLAVWRDNEQFF
cdr3_nt: TGCGCCAGCAGCTTGGCCGTTTGGCGGGACAATGAGCAGTTCTTC
d_call: .
cdr3_length: 15
v_call: TRBV5-1
j_call: TRBJ2-1
clone_size: .

cdr3_aa: CASSLGVTEAFF
cdr3_nt: TGTGCCAGCAGCTTAGGGGTAACTGAAGCTTTCTTT
d_call: .
cdr3_length: 12
v_call: TRBV7-2
j_call: TRBJ1-1
clone_size: .

cdr3_aa: CASSFAKAKGQETQYF
cdr3_nt: TGTGCCAGCAGTTTTGCGAAAGCGAAGGGCCAAGAGACCCAGTACTTC
d_call: .
cdr3_length: 16
v_call: TRBV28
j_call: TRBJ2-5
clone_size: .

cdr3_aa: CVRSLVETQYF
cdr3_nt: TGTGTCAGAAGCTTGGTGGAGACCCAGTACTTC
d_call: .
cdr3_length: 11
v_call: TRBV7-5
j_call: TRBJ2-5
clone_size: .

cdr3_aa: CASNLENTGELFF
cdr3_nt: TGTGCCAGCAATCTTGAGAACACCGGGGAGCTGTTTTTT
d_call: .
cdr3_length: 13
v_call: TRBV7-9
j_call: TRBJ2-2
clone_size: .

cdr3_aa: CASSEGTGAGTQYF
cdr3_nt: TGTGCCAGCAGCGAGGGGACAGGGGCTGGTACGCAGTATTTT
d_call: TRBD1
cdr3_length: 14
v_call: TRBV9
j_call: TRBJ2-3
clone_size: .

cdr3_aa: CASSLGGTTYNEQFF
cdr3_nt: TGTGCCAGCAGCTTAGGGGGGACCACCTACAATGAGCAGTTCTTC
d_call: .
cdr3_length: 15
v_call: TRBV7-2
j_call: TRBJ2-1
clone_size: .

cdr3_aa: CSALREEAFF
cdr3_nt: TGCAGTGCTCTCCGAGAGGAAGCTTTCTTT
d_call: .
cdr3_length: 10
v_call: TRBV20-1
j_call: TRBJ1-1
clone_size: .

cdr3_aa: CASSQARGQATYEQYF
cdr3_nt: TGTGCCAGCAGCCAAGCGCGAGGACAGGCCACCTACGAGCAGTACTTC
d_call: TRBD1
cdr3_length: 16
v_call: TRBV14
j_call: TRBJ2-7
clone_size: .

cdr3_aa: CASSAFTPGLAGVSWTDTQYF
cdr3_nt: TGTGCCAGCAGCGCTTTTACCCCGGGACTAGCGGGAGTTAGTTGGACAGATACGCAGTATTTT
d_call: TRBD2
cdr3_length: 21
v_call: TRBV9
j_call: TRBJ2-3
clone_size: .

cdr3_aa: CASRPSATNEKLFF
cdr3_nt: TGTGCCAGCAGGCCGAGTGCAACTAATGAAAAACTGTTTTTT
d_call: .
cdr3_length: 14
v_call: TRBV7-9
j_call: TRBJ1-4
clone_size: .

cdr3_aa: CASSPGVAGGEQYF
cdr3_nt: TGTGCCAGCAGTCCCGGGGTAGCGGGAGGCGAGCAGTACTTC
d_call: TRBD2
cdr3_length: 14
v_call: TRBV27
j_call: TRBJ2-7
clone_size: .

cdr3_aa: CAISERGGRSGPEQYF
cdr3_nt: TGTGCCATCAGTGAGCGGGGGGGCAGGTCGGGACCCGAGCAGTACTTC
d_call: TRBD2
cdr3_length: 16
v_call: TRBV10-3
j_call: TRBJ2-7
clone_size: .

cdr3_aa: CASSRGTSGTYEQYF
cdr3_nt: TGCGCCAGCAGTCGGGGGACTAGCGGGACCTACGAGCAGTACTTC
d_call: TRBD2
cdr3_length: 15
v_call: TRBV5-1
j_call: TRBJ2-7
clone_size: once

cdr3_aa: CATSRDEPRGLYF
cdr3_nt: TGTGCCACCAGCAGAGATGAACCCCGCGGACTGTACTTC
d_call: .
cdr3_length: 13
v_call: TRBV15
j_call: TRBJ2-7
clone_size: .

cdr3_aa: CASLAGERHNEQFF
cdr3_nt: TGTGCCAGCCTAGCGGGAGAAAGGCACAATGAGCAGTTCTTC
d_call: TRBD2
cdr3_length: 14
v_call: TRBV28
j_call: TRBJ2-1
clone_size: .

cdr3_aa: CASSLIRTSGGYNEQFF
cdr3_nt: TGTGCCAGCAGCTTAATTAGGACTAGCGGGGGGTACAATGAGCAGTTCTTC
d_call: TRBD2
cdr3_length: 17
v_call: TRBV7-2
j_call: TRBJ2-1
clone_size: .

cdr3_aa: CAWGDGTQNHEKLFF
cdr3_nt: TGTGCCTGGGGCGACGGGACCCAAAATCATGAAAAACTGTTTTTT
d_call: .
cdr3_length: 15
v_call: TRBV30
j_call: TRBJ1-4
clone_size: .

cdr3_aa: CASSQQGTNTEAFF
cdr3_nt: TGCGCCAGCAGCCAACAGGGTACGAACACTGAAGCTTTCTTT
d_call: .
cdr3_length: 14
v_call: TRBV4-1
j_call: TRBJ1-1
clone_size: few

cdr3_aa: CASSLSGQGYQPQHF
cdr3_nt: TGTGCCAGCAGTTTATCGGGACAGGGCTATCAGCCCCAGCATTTT
d_call: TRBD1
cdr3_length: 15
v_call: TRBV27
j_call: TRBJ1-5
clone_size: .

cdr3_aa: CASSLDNTGELFF
cdr3_nt: TGTGCCAGCAGCTTGGATAACACCGGGGAGCTGTTTTTT
d_call: .
cdr3_length: 13
v_call: TRBV5-4
j_call: TRBJ2-2
clone_size: few

cdr3_aa: CASTPRQTYEQYF
cdr3_nt: TGTGCCAGCACCCCTCGACAGACCTACGAGCAGTACTTC
d_call: .
cdr3_length: 13
v_call: TRBV6-5
j_call: TRBJ2-7
clone_size: .

cdr3_aa: CASSPQGFLTVQAKNIQYF
cdr3_nt: TGTGCCAGCTCACCCCAAGGGTTCCTGACAGTACAAGCCAAAAACATTCAGTACTTC
d_call: .
cdr3_length: 19
v_call: TRBV18
j_call: TRBJ2-4
clone_size: .

cdr3_aa: CASSLYRQGSSTDTQYF
cdr3_nt: TGCGCCAGCAGCTTGTACCGACAGGGCTCTAGCACAGATACGCAGTATTTT
d_call: TRBD1
cdr3_length: 17
v_call: TRBV5-1
j_call: TRBJ2-3
clone_size: .

cdr3_aa: CASSLNSQETQYF
cdr3_nt: TGTGCCAGCAGCTTAAACAGCCAAGAGACCCAGTACTTC
d_call: .
cdr3_length: 13
v_call: TRBV11-2
j_call: TRBJ2-5
clone_size: .

cdr3_aa: CASSFRANYEQYF
cdr3_nt: TGTGCCAGCAGTTTTCGGGCCAACTACGAGCAGTACTTC
d_call: .
cdr3_length: 13
v_call: TRBV27
j_call: TRBJ2-7
clone_size: once

cdr3_aa: CASSAAGTGLNEQYF
cdr3_nt: TGTGCCAGCAGTGCCGCCGGGACAGGGCTCAACGAGCAGTACTTC
d_call: TRBD1
cdr3_length: 15
v_call: TRBV6-1
j_call: TRBJ2-7
clone_size: .

cdr3_aa: CGVAGEVPGGPDTQYF
cdr3_nt: TGTGGAGTAGCGGGGGAGGTACCCGGAGGCCCAGATACGCAGTATTTT
d_call: TRBD2
cdr3_length: 16
v_call: TRBV19
j_call: TRBJ2-3
clone_size: .

cdr3_aa: CASSYGTGAYEQYF
cdr3_nt: TGTGCCAGCAGTTACGGGACAGGGGCCTACGAGCAGTACTTC
d_call: TRBD1
cdr3_length: 14
v_call: TRBV6-5
j_call: TRBJ2-7
clone_size: .

cdr3_aa: CASSSSDRAVRPQHF
cdr3_nt: TGTGCCAGCAGTTCCTCGGACAGGGCGGTGCGGCCCCAGCATTTT
d_call: TRBD1
cdr3_length: 15
v_call: TRBV6-6
j_call: TRBJ1-5
clone_size: .

cdr3_aa: CATAVRQVGQTQYF
cdr3_nt: TGTGCCACCGCCGTCCGACAGGTCGGGCAGACCCAGTACTTC
d_call: .
cdr3_length: 14
v_call: TRBV5-4
j_call: TRBJ2-5
clone_size: .

cdr3_aa: CATSVYMNTEAFF
cdr3_nt: TGTGCCACCAGCGTTTATATGAACACTGAAGCTTTCTTT
d_call: .
cdr3_length: 13
v_call: TRBV15
j_call: TRBJ1-1
clone_size: .

cdr3_aa: CASSYSPGGSGEQYF
cdr3_nt: TGTGCCAGCAGTTACTCCCCAGGGGGGTCCGGCGAGCAGTACTTC
d_call: .
cdr3_length: 15
v_call: TRBV6-5
j_call: TRBJ2-7
clone_size: .

cdr3_aa: CASSSTESGFNEKLFF
cdr3_nt: TGCGCCAGCAGCTCTACTGAGTCGGGCTTTAACGAAAAACTGTTTTTT
d_call: .
cdr3_length: 16
v_call: TRBV5-1
j_call: TRBJ1-4
clone_size: .

cdr3_aa: CASSLRGGGQGDYGYTF
cdr3_nt: TGTGCCAGCAGTTTACGGGGGGGTGGACAGGGTGACTATGGCTACACCTTC
d_call: TRBD1
cdr3_length: 17
v_call: TRBV27
j_call: TRBJ1-2
clone_size: .

cdr3_aa: CSARSEGDEQYF
cdr3_nt: TGCAGCGCCCGATCAGAGGGCGACGAGCAGTACTTC
d_call: .
cdr3_length: 12
v_call: TRBV29-1
j_call: TRBJ2-7
clone_size: .

cdr3_aa: CSALQNEQFF
cdr3_nt: TGCAGTGCTCTACAAAATGAGCAGTTCTTC
d_call: .
cdr3_length: 10
v_call: TRBV20-1
j_call: TRBJ2-1
clone_size: once

cdr3_aa: CASTPGLAGIGELFF
cdr3_nt: TGTGCCAGCACCCCGGGACTAGCGGGGATCGGGGAGCTGTTTTTT
d_call: TRBD2
cdr3_length: 15
v_call: TRBV5-4
j_call: TRBJ2-2
clone_size: .

cdr3_aa: CASSPTGFMTNEKLFF
cdr3_nt: TGTGCCAGCAGCCCGACGGGGTTTATGACTAATGAAAAACTGTTTTTT
d_call: .
cdr3_length: 16
v_call: TRBV5-8
j_call: TRBJ1-4
clone_size: .